What follows is one T cell receptor (beta chain) and its context. Different DNA sequences within this sample yield the same CDR3. The entry originates in a study of blood T cell repertoires in COVID-19. About the study: There were acute and convalescent COVID-19 samples, and they came from the United States, Italy and Spain. PBMCs, B-cell-depleted T cells, or T cells were the source of the cDNA or gDNA that made up the material.

Germline values: CDR1 SGHRS, CDR2 YFSETQ. The CDR3 consists of 12 residues. The V and J ends lost 4 bases and 6 bases respectively, with 8 bases between them. Authors' processing steps: Counts of nucleated cells, estimated from reference gene primer amplification, were obtained. Sequencing was performed with immunoSEQ multiplex PCR; in TCRdb, only in-frame clones are kept and a portion is missing. The DNA was the basis for D and trimming; V, J and clone size are from that table. The profile covers under 300,000 clones, with approximately 86% appearing a single time and about 7% taken by the ten largest.

Sequenced: peripheral blood. The TCR was taken from a man in his sixties who had recovered from COVID-19. The chain has TRBV5-1 and TRBJ2-1; possible D gene TRBD1, 6 bases. CDR3 sequence (DNA): TGCGCCAGCAGCCTGACAGGCAATGAGCAGTTCTTC. This codes for CASSLTGNEQFF.